This entry features one T cell receptor (beta chain) sequence. What it recognizes is unknown. This was a deep-level run. Profiled with immunoSEQ multiplex PCR; TCRdb holds only in-frame clones, not every one. The sample yields around 2.1 million clones, approximately 94% seen once. The sample originates from a study of shared clonotypes between healthy human individuals. Study-level findings and limits: Sequencing of the sorted subsets was shown by rarefaction to be incomplete despite large depth.

Deletions cut 5 bases from V and 4 bases from J, with 8 bases between. CDR3 length: 11 residues. CDR1 is SQVTM, CDR2 ANQGSEA, per germline. Naive CD8 cells comprised CD45RO-negative, CCR7-positively selected cells, excluding terminally differentiated effector memory CD45RA+ cells. V usage is TRBV29-1 and J usage is TRBJ1-2; D unresolved. The receptor was derived from a man aged 18 to 30 in good health. Some clones in this sample may be carry-over from other donors' samples. Input material: naive CD8+ T cells from PBMCs. This chain's CDR3 is CSVLGSYGYTF. DNA of the CDR3: TGCAGCGTTCTTGGGTCCTATGGCTACACCTTC.